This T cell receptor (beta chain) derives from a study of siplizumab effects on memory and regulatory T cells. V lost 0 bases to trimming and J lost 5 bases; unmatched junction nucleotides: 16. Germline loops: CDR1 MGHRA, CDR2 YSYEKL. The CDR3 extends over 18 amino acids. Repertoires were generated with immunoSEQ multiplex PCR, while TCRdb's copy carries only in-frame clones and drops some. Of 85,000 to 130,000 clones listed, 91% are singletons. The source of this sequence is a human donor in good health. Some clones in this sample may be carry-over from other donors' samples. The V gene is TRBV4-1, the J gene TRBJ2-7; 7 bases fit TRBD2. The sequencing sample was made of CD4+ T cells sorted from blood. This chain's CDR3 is CASSQDFLRLGGSNEQYF. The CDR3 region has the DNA TGCGCCAGCAGCCAAGATTTTTTAAGGTTGGGGGGGAGCAACGAGCAGTACTTC.